Following are 21 T cell receptor beta chains from one sample sequenced in a study of breast tumors, draining lymph nodes, adjacent tissues. Via MiXCR, TCRdb re-called the multiplex PCR reads, giving one row per CDR3 protein. The table has some 140,000 distinct CDR3 sequences, less than 25% seen once. Samples came from axillary lymph nodes draining the breast cancer. Sequences were obtained from axillary lymph node tissue. The receptors stem from a female donor with breast cancer. Some clones in this sample may be carry-over from other donors' samples.

As concerns this clonotype: The junction does not match germline at one end; this may be a read error. V gene TRBV6-1 combines with J gene TRBJ1-2; 9 bases match TRBD1. Germline CDR1 reads MNHNS; CDR2 reads SASEGT. The CDR3 covers 14 residues. For the CDR3, the DNA is TGTGCCAGCAGTCGCACAGGGGGCGCCGGGGGCTGCACCTTC. It encodes CASSRTGGAGGCTF.

This clonotype was seen repeatedly, ten times or more. The chain carries TRBV10-1 and TRBJ2-2; no clear D gene. The CDR3 sequence is 14 residues long. Trimming left V 5 bases short and J 3 bases short, with 10 bases between. The germline V gene has CDR1 WNHNN and CDR2 SYGVQD (reference sequence). The CDR3 protein is CASSMQRDTGELFF. DNA of the CDR3: TGCGCCAGCAGTATGCAGAGAGACACCGGGGAGCTGTTTTTT.

This clonotype has more than one count but fewer than ten. The chain carries TRBV7-3 and TRBJ2-1, with unresolved D. V lost 4 bases and J lost 10, with 11 bases in between. Germline loops: CDR1 SGHTA, CDR2 FQGTGA. There are 12 residues in the CDR3. The CDR3 sequence: CASSSDSYEQFF. The CDR3 bases are TGTGCCAGCAGCTCAGACTCCTACGAGCAGTTCTTC.

There are a few counts of this clonotype. This sequence joins TRBV19 and TRBJ2-7; TRBD2 matches 7 bases. CDR3 length: 16 residues. Per germline, CDR1 LNHDA and CDR2 SQIVND (reference sequence). Trimming took 1 base from V and 6 from J; bases not matched to a gene: 12. The CDR3 DNA follows: TGTGCCAGTAGTATAGGGTCAGCCAGCGGGAAGCTCGAGCAGTACTTC. Translation gives CASSIGSASGKLEQYF.

This clonotype was observed a handful of times. The rearrangement uses TRBV19 and TRBJ1-5, with unresolved D. V was trimmed by 9 bases and J by 7 bases, leaving 13 bases between them. This CDR3 has 12 residues. From germline, CDR1 is LNHDA and CDR2 SQIVND (reference sequence). This CDR3 reads CARAEEGQPQHF. CDR3 nucleotide sequence: TGTGCCAGAGCCGAAGAGGGCCAGCCCCAGCATTTT. The variable domain in full, completed from reference TRBV19 and TRBJ1-5, reads DGGITQSPKYLFRKEGQNVTLSCEQNLNHDAMYWYRQDPGQGLRLIYYSQIVNDFQKGDIAEGYSVSREKKESFPLTVTSAQKNPTAFYLCARAEEGQPQHFGDGTRLSIL.

In the case of this clonotype: A much bigger clone sits one base away, suggesting this may be a read error. V and J are TRBV5-1 and TRBJ2-5, with 7 bases matching TRBD2. The germline gives CDR1 SGHRS, CDR2 YFSETQ. Trimming at V came to 7 bases and at J to 4 bases, leaving 1 base not matched to a gene. The CDR3 extends over 11 amino acids. The CDR3 here is CASPGGETQYF. CDR3 nucleotides: TGCGCCAGCCCGGGAGGAGAGACCCAGTACTTC.

Ten or more counts support this clonotype. The rearrangement links TRBV19 to TRBJ1-6, with TRBD1 as a possible D gene (6 bases). Looked up from germline, CDR1 is LNHDA and CDR2 is SQIVND (reference sequence). V lost 3 bases and J 5 bases, leaving 8 bases between the germline ends. This CDR3 comprises 14 residues. CDR3 sequence (DNA): TGTGCCAGTAGTATCGGACAGAATAATTCACCCCTCCACTTT. This gives the protein CASSIGQNNSPLHF.

This clonotype was observed at least ten times. V is TRBV2 and J is TRBJ2-5; D is uncertain. The CDR3 has 13 amino acids. Germline V gives CDR1 SNHLY, CDR2 FYNNEI. V dropped 1 base and J dropped 0 bases, with 3 bases sitting between them. The CDR3, as DNA: TGTGCCAGCAGTGAAGGGTACCAAGAGACCCAGTACTTC. Translated, it gives CASSEGYQETQYF.

This clonotype showed up many times. V is TRBV29-1 and J is TRBJ1-4; D gene unclear. CDR3 length: 11 residues. Trimming left V 3 bases short and J 4 bases short, with 3 bases between. Germline CDR1 and CDR2: SQVTM and ANQGSEA. CDR3 in DNA: TGCAGCGTTGAGTATAATGAAAAACTGTTTTTT. This gives the protein CSVEYNEKLFF.

The V call is TRBV7-8, the J call TRBJ1-1; no definite D call. The CDR3 sequence is 14 residues long. Trimming shortened V by 8 bases and J by 1 base, and 14 bases separated the two germline ends. Germline CDR1 is SGHVS and CDR2 is FQNEAQ. The CDR3 DNA reads as TGTGCCAGCGGATCCTTGGACGGGAACACTGAAGCTTTCTTT. Protein sequence: CASGSLDGNTEAFF.

Note on this clonotype: A clone one base away is much larger, so this may be a read error. V usage is TRBV7-6 and J usage is TRBJ2-5; no firm D call. V was shortened by 6 bases and J by 4 bases, with 9 bases between the two germline ends. The CDR3 spans 12 residues. The V gene's germline CDR1 is SGHVS and CDR2 FNYEAQ. The CDR3 here is CASSYDGETQYF. CDR3 nucleotides: TGTGCCAGCAGTTACGACGGAGAGACCCAGTACTTC.

Only a few counts were recorded for this clonotype. The V call is TRBV12-3 or TRBV12-4, the J call TRBJ2-3; TRBD1 matches 10 bases. CDR3 length: 15 residues. Losses at the gene ends were 3 bases for V and 6 bases for J; bases not matched to a gene: 6. The CDR3, as DNA: TGTGCCAGCAGTTTGGTGGACAGGGGGTTGGATACGCAGTATTTT. Its translation is CASSLVDRGLDTQYF.

This clonotype was counted only a few times. The chain uses TRBV27 and TRBJ2-1; D may be TRBD2 (5 bases). Germline CDR1 MNHEY, CDR2 SMNVEV (reference sequence). The CDR3 consists of 14 residues. V lost 5 bases, J lost 0 bases, and 8 bases lay in between. The CDR3 coding sequence is TGTGCCAGCAGTCCGGACTCCTCCTACAATGAGCAGTTCTTC. Its protein is CASSPDSSYNEQFF.

To note about this clonotype: A much bigger clone sits one base away, suggesting this may be a read error. The chain employs TRBV19 and TRBJ2-2; D is perhaps TRBD2 (5 bases). The CDR3 loop spans 12 amino acids. Germline values: CDR1 LNHDA, CDR2 SQIVND (reference sequence). CDR3 nucleotide sequence: TGTGCCGGTAGAGGCGGGCGTTGGGAGCTGTTTTTT. Its protein is CAGRGGRWELFF.

This clonotype was recorded at least ten times. CDR3: CASSLGSDTQYF. The CDR3 DNA sequence: TGTGCCAGCAGCTTGGGTTCGGATACGCAGTATTTT. The chain is built from TRBV5-6 and TRBJ2-3, with D hard to call. V dropped 0 bases and J dropped 6 bases, with 5 bases sitting between them. Germline CDR1 and CDR2: SGHDT and YYEEEE. This CDR3 has 12 residues.

This clonotype was observed many times. This chain uses TRBV11-3 with TRBJ1-3; D unclear. Germline lookup yields CDR1 SGHNT and CDR2 YENEEA. This CDR3 has 15 amino acids. V lost 2 bases and J 2 bases, leaving 10 bases between the germline ends. The CDR3 bases are TGTGCCAGCAGCTTACGTCCTGACCCTGGAAACACCATATATTTT. Its protein product is CASSLRPDPGNTIYF.

Only a few counts were recorded for this clonotype. The genes are TRBV28 and TRBJ2-1, with a tentative D call TRBD1 (5 bases). Germline CDR1 reads MDHEN; CDR2 reads SYDVKM. The CDR3 is 15 amino acids. V gave up 7 bases and J gave up 8 bases, with 21 bases separating them. CDR3 amino acids: CASTQGAVGWDEQFF. The DNA of the CDR3 is TGTGCCAGCACCCAGGGCGCGGTCGGTTGGGATGAGCAGTTCTTC.

This clonotype has a count of ten or more. J is TRBJ2-7 and V is TRBV2, with D perhaps TRBD1 or TRBD2 (5 bases each). The CDR3 is 13 residues long. With 6 bases removed from V and 7 bases from J, the gap between germline ends came to 16 bases. From germline, CDR1 is SNHLY and CDR2 FYNNEI. CDR3 loop: CASRDRGPREQYF. CDR3 nucleotide sequence: TGTGCCAGCAGAGACCGGGGCCCTAGGGAGCAGTACTTC. The whole variable domain, remainder taken from reference TRBV2 and TRBJ2-7, is EPEVTQTPSHQVTQMGQEVILRCVPISNHLYFYWYRQILGQKVEFLVSFYNNEISEKSEIFDDQFSVERPDGSNFTLKIRSTKLEDSAMYFCASRDRGPREQYFGPGTRLTVT.

The chain uses TRBV30 and TRBJ2-1, with 8 bases identical to TRBD2. This CDR3 contains 14 residues. CDR1 and CDR2 from the germline V gene are GTSNPN and SVGIG (reference sequence). V shed 4 bases and J 6 bases; nucleotides not matched to a gene: 8. This CDR3 reads CAWNTGTSSNEQFF. The CDR3 nucleotides read TGTGCCTGGAATACCGGGACTAGTTCCAATGAGCAGTTCTTC.

This clonotype has just a few counts. A single base separates this from a much larger clone, so it may be a read error. This chain connects TRBV4-1 to TRBJ2-7; TRBD1 matches 7 bases. The CDR3 loop spans 14 amino acids. CDR1 and CDR2 from the germline V gene are MGHRA and YSYEKL. CDR3 nucleotide sequence: TGCGCCAGCAGCCAGGGGGACAGCAGCTACGAGCGGTACTTC. This encodes CASSQGDSSYERYF.

Of note for this clonotype: This may arise from a read error, as a much more abundant clone is one base away. The genes are TRBV30 and TRBJ2-7; TRBD1 might be the D (6 bases). From germline, CDR1 is GTSNPN and CDR2 SVGIG (reference sequence). The CDR3 consists of 13 residues. The CDR3 reads CAWNTGQSYGQYF. CDR3 nucleotide sequence: TGTGCCTGGAACACCGGACAGTCCTACGGGCAGTACTTC.